A selection of T cell receptor beta chains follows, all from one sample in a study of T cell changes during pregnancy in multiple sclerosis. The assay was immunoSEQ multiplex PCR, and TCRdb's table has in-frame clones only and misses some. The table lists tens of thousands of clones, 80% to 95% of them singletons. The sample here was CD4+ T cells from peripheral blood mononuclear cells, taken in the second trimester of pregnancy. Receptors originate from a female donor in good health, enrolled as a control in a pregnancy study. Both conserved end residues are part of each CDR3. A D gene is named only where the DNA matches it firmly. Some rows mark clone size as missing; the rest say once, few, many or name a class of expanded clone.

CDR3 length: 15
V gene: TRBV25-1
clone size: -
J gene: TRBJ2-7
D gene: TRBD1
CDR3 DNA: TGTGCCAGCGGAGCAGGACAGGGAGTGGCCTACGAGCAGTACTTC
CDR3 protein: CASGAGQGVAYEQYF

CDR3 length: 12
V gene: TRBV30
clone size: -
J gene: TRBJ2-3
D gene: -
CDR3 DNA: TGTGCCTGGGTCGTTAGCACAGATACGCAGTATTTT
CDR3 protein: CAWVVSTDTQYF

CDR3 length: 15
V gene: TRBV11-3
clone size: -
J gene: TRBJ2-3
D gene: -
CDR3 DNA: TGTGCCAGCAGCTTAGGAGCGGCCTACACAGATACGCAGTATTTT
CDR3 protein: CASSLGAAYTDTQYF

CDR3 length: 14
V gene: TRBV2
clone size: -
J gene: TRBJ2-5
D gene: TRBD2
CDR3 DNA: TGTGCCAGCTGGAGGCTAGCGGGAGGGGAGACCCAGTACTTC
CDR3 protein: CASWRLAGGETQYF

CDR3 length: 16
V gene: TRBV14
clone size: -
J gene: TRBJ2-3
D gene: -
CDR3 DNA: TGTGCCAGCAGCCAATATCTACGGAGTAGCACAGATACGCAGTATTTT
CDR3 protein: CASSQYLRSSTDTQYF

CDR3 length: 18
V gene: TRBV7-8
clone size: -
J gene: TRBJ2-2
D gene: TRBD2
CDR3 DNA: TGTGCCAGCAGCTTACTAGCGGGGGGCCCGGTGAGCACCGGGGAGCTGTTTTTT
CDR3 protein: CASSLLAGGPVSTGELFF

CDR3 length: 17
V gene: TRBV19
clone size: once
J gene: TRBJ1-2
D gene: -
CDR3 DNA: TGTGCCAGTAGTATCACCGAGATCGCGGGGGCCCACTATGGCTACACCTTC
CDR3 protein: CASSITEIAGAHYGYTF

CDR3 length: 16
V gene: TRBV7-9
clone size: -
J gene: TRBJ2-2
D gene: TRBD1
CDR3 DNA: TGTGCCAGCAGCCTAAAGGGACAGACCAGCAGCGCCGAGCTGTTTTTT
CDR3 protein: CASSLKGQTSSAELFF

CDR3 length: 13
V gene: TRBV19
clone size: -
J gene: TRBJ2-2
D gene: TRBD2
CDR3 DNA: TGTGCCAGTAGTGGGACTAGCGCCGGGGAGCTGTTTTTT
CDR3 protein: CASSGTSAGELFF

CDR3 length: 14
V gene: TRBV2
clone size: -
J gene: TRBJ2-1
D gene: -
CDR3 DNA: TGTGCCAGCAGAAAAGGGGCTTCCTACAATGAGCAGTTCTTC
CDR3 protein: CASRKGASYNEQFF

CDR3 length: 14
V gene: TRBV5-5
clone size: -
J gene: TRBJ1-5
D gene: TRBD1
CDR3 DNA: TGTGCCAGCAGCTGGGACAGCAGCAATCAGCCCCAGCATTTT
CDR3 protein: CASSWDSSNQPQHF

CDR3 length: 17
V gene: TRBV28
clone size: -
J gene: TRBJ2-1
D gene: TRBD2
CDR3 DNA: TGTGCCAGCAGTCTCGACCCTGGACTAGCGGGAGGCAATGAGCAGTTCTTC
CDR3 protein: CASSLDPGLAGGNEQFF

CDR3 length: 14
V gene: TRBV6-1
clone size: -
J gene: TRBJ1-4
D gene: TRBD1
CDR3 DNA: TGTGCCAGCAACAGCGGGACAGGGCTCGAAAAACTGTTTTTT
CDR3 protein: CASNSGTGLEKLFF

CDR3 length: 15
V gene: TRBV28
clone size: -
J gene: TRBJ1-2
D gene: TRBD1
CDR3 DNA: TGTGCCAGCAGTTTGGGACAGGGGCGCGACTATGGCTACACCTTC
CDR3 protein: CASSLGQGRDYGYTF

CDR3 length: 15
V gene: TRBV5-1
clone size: -
J gene: TRBJ2-3
D gene: TRBD2
CDR3 DNA: TGCGCCAGCAGCTTGGGTAGCGGGGGGAAGGATACGCAGTATTTT
CDR3 protein: CASSLGSGGKDTQYF

CDR3 length: 13
V gene: TRBV4-1
clone size: -
J gene: TRBJ2-5
D gene: -
CDR3 DNA: TGCGCCAGCAGCCAAATCAGGGGAGAGACCCAGTACTTC
CDR3 protein: CASSQIRGETQYF

CDR3 length: 14
V gene: TRBV14
clone size: -
J gene: TRBJ2-3
D gene: -
CDR3 DNA: TGTGCCAGCAGCGTCGGGGGGCCAGCAGATACGCAGTATTTT
CDR3 protein: CASSVGGPADTQYF

CDR3 length: 18
V gene: TRBV5-3
clone size: -
J gene: TRBJ2-1
D gene: TRBD2
CDR3 DNA: TGTGCCAGAAGCTCCCTAAGGACTAGCCGGGTATACTACAATGAGCAGTTCTTC
CDR3 protein: CARSSLRTSRVYYNEQFF

CDR3 length: 14
V gene: TRBV2
clone size: -
J gene: TRBJ2-1
D gene: -
CDR3 DNA: TGTGCCAGCACCCAACGCGGGGCCGACAATGAGCAGTTCTTC
CDR3 protein: CASTQRGADNEQFF

CDR3 length: 15
V gene: TRBV7-2
clone size: once
J gene: TRBJ1-2
D gene: -
CDR3 DNA: TGTGCCAGCAGCCCCCAGGCGGGGGTGGACTATGGCTACACCTTC
CDR3 protein: CASSPQAGVDYGYTF

CDR3 length: 13
V gene: TRBV7-3
clone size: -
J gene: TRBJ2-1
D gene: -
CDR3 DNA: TGTGCCAGCAGCTTTGACCGGAGCGATGAGCAGTTCTTC
CDR3 protein: CASSFDRSDEQFF

CDR3 length: 13
V gene: TRBV6-5
clone size: few
J gene: TRBJ1-1
D gene: -
CDR3 DNA: TGTGCCAGCCGCGGACATAGGAACACTGAAGCTTTCTTT
CDR3 protein: CASRGHRNTEAFF

CDR3 length: 12
V gene: TRBV29-1
clone size: -
J gene: TRBJ2-1
D gene: -
CDR3 DNA: TGCAGCGTTCTTTTACAGCTCAATGAGCAGTTCTTC
CDR3 protein: CSVLLQLNEQFF

CDR3 length: 15
V gene: TRBV4-3
clone size: -
J gene: TRBJ2-7
D gene: -
CDR3 DNA: TGCGCCAGCAGCCTCCTTGCGGAGAGCTCCTACGAGCAGTACTTC
CDR3 protein: CASSLLAESSYEQYF

CDR3 length: 14
V gene: TRBV28
clone size: -
J gene: TRBJ2-7
D gene: -
CDR3 DNA: TGTGCCAGCAGTGCCCCGTCGCAGGGGTACGAGCAGTACTTC
CDR3 protein: CASSAPSQGYEQYF

CDR3 length: 14
V gene: TRBV7-9
clone size: -
J gene: TRBJ1-5
D gene: TRBD1
CDR3 DNA: TGTGCCAGCAGCCGGACAGGGGAAAATCAGCCCCAGCATTTT
CDR3 protein: CASSRTGENQPQHF

CDR3 length: 16
V gene: TRBV9
clone size: -
J gene: TRBJ2-5
D gene: TRBD2
CDR3 DNA: TGTGCCAGCAGCACACAAAGCGGGGGCCCCAAGGTGACCCAGTACTTC
CDR3 protein: CASSTQSGGPKVTQYF

CDR3 length: 12
V gene: TRBV4-1
clone size: -
J gene: TRBJ1-2
D gene: -
CDR3 DNA: TGCGCCAGCAGCCCTAAGACAAACGGCTACACCTTC
CDR3 protein: CASSPKTNGYTF

CDR3 length: 13
V gene: TRBV7-9
clone size: -
J gene: TRBJ1-1
D gene: -
CDR3 DNA: TGTGCCAGCAGCTTAGCGGCGGACACTGAAGCTTTCTTT
CDR3 protein: CASSLAADTEAFF

CDR3 length: 17
V gene: TRBV18
clone size: once
J gene: TRBJ2-3
D gene: TRBD2
CDR3 DNA: TGTGCCAGCTCAGGGGGACTAGCGGGGGCCCGCACAGATACGCAGTATTTT
CDR3 protein: CASSGGLAGARTDTQYF

CDR3 length: 15
V gene: TRBV9
clone size: -
J gene: TRBJ2-1
D gene: -
CDR3 DNA: TGTGCCAGCAGTGAGGTCACTAGTAACTACAATGAGCAGTTCTTC
CDR3 protein: CASSEVTSNYNEQFF

CDR3 length: 13
V gene: TRBV7-9
clone size: -
J gene: TRBJ1-1
D gene: -
CDR3 DNA: TGTGCCAGCAGCTTCCAGGGAAACACTGAAGCTTTCTTT
CDR3 protein: CASSFQGNTEAFF

CDR3 length: 16
V gene: TRBV11-2
clone size: -
J gene: TRBJ2-2
D gene: -
CDR3 DNA: TGTGCCAGCAGCTTGAGGAGAGCGACGAACACCGGGGAGCTGTTTTTT
CDR3 protein: CASSLRRATNTGELFF

CDR3 length: 18
V gene: TRBV2
clone size: -
J gene: TRBJ2-7
D gene: TRBD2
CDR3 DNA: TGTGCCAGCAGCGAAACTAGCGGGTTGACGACAAGGCCCTACGAGCAGTACTTC
CDR3 protein: CASSETSGLTTRPYEQYF

CDR3 length: 14
V gene: TRBV4-1
clone size: -
J gene: TRBJ2-1
D gene: TRBD1
CDR3 DNA: TGCGCCAGCAGCCGTACGCAGGGGGCGAATGAGCAGTTCTTC
CDR3 protein: CASSRTQGANEQFF

CDR3 length: 13
V gene: TRBV2
clone size: -
J gene: TRBJ2-7
D gene: TRBD2
CDR3 DNA: TGTGCCAGCAATGACGGGGGGGCCTACGAGCAGTACTTC
CDR3 protein: CASNDGGAYEQYF